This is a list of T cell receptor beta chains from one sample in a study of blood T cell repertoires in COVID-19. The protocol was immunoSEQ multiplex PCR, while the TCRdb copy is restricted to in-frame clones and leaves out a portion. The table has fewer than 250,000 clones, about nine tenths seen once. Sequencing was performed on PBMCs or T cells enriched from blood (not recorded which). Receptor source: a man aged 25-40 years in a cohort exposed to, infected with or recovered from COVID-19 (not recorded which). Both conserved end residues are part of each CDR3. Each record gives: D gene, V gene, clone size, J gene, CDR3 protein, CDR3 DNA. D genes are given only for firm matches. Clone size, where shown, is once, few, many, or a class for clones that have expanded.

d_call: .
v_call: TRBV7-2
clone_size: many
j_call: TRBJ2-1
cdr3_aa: CASRRGGPYNEQFF
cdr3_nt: TGTGCCAGCAGAAGGGGGGGTCCCTACAATGAGCAGTTCTTC

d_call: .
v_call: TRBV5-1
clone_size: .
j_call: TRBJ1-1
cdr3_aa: CASSSGGVTNTEAFF
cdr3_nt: TGCGCCAGCAGCTCTGGAGGGGTGACGAACACTGAAGCTTTCTTT

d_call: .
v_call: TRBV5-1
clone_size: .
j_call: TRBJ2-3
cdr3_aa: CASSPQERLGGYF
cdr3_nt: TGCGCCAGCAGCCCCCAGGAAAGGCTCGGTGGGTATTTT

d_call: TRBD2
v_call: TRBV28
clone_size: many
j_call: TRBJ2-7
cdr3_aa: CASSSTSGTYF
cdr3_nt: TGTGCCAGCAGTTCGACTAGCGGTACTTACTTC

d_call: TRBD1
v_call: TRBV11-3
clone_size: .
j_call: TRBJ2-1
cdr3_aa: CASSLRAGGTYNEQFF
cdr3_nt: TGTGCCAGCAGCTTACGGGCAGGGGGAACCTACAATGAGCAGTTCTTC

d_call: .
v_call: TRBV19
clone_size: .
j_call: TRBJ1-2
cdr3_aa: CASIMAGTPSYGYTF
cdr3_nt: TGTGCCAGTATTATGGCCGGGACACCGAGCTATGGCTACACCTTC

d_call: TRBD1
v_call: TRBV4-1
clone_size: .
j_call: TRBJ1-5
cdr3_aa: CASSLDRAQPQHF
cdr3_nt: TGCGCCAGCAGCTTGGACAGGGCCCAGCCCCAGCATTTT

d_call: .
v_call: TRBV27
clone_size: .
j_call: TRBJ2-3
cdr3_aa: CASSYSRGTDTQYF
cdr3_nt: TGTGCCAGCAGTTACAGTCGTGGCACAGATACGCAGTATTTT

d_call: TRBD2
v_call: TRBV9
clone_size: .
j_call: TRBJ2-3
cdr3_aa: CASSVSSGRGADTQYF
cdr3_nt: TGTGCCAGCAGCGTTTCTAGCGGGAGGGGAGCAGATACGCAGTATTTT

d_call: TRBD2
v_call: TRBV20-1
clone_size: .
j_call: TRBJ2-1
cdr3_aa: CSASRTSGRYNEQFF
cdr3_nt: TGCAGTGCTAGTAGGACTAGCGGAAGGTACAATGAGCAGTTCTTC

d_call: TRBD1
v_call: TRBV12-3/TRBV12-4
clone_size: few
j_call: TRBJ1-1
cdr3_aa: CASSLQGTEAFF
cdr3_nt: TGTGCCAGCAGTCTACAGGGGACTGAAGCTTTCTTT

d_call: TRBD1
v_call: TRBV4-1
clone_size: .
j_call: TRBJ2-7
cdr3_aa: CASSQVGQGAGEQYF
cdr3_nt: TGCGCCAGCAGCCAAGTGGGACAGGGGGCTGGCGAGCAGTACTTC

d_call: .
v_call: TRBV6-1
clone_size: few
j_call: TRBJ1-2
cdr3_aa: CASSEHYREPFYGYTF
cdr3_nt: TGTGCCAGCAGTGAACACTACAGGGAGCCCTTCTATGGCTACACCTTC

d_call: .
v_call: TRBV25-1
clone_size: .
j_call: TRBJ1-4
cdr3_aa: CASSDPGPGGEKLFF
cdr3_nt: TGTGCCAGCAGTGATCCCGGTCCCGGCGGTGAAAAACTGTTTTTT

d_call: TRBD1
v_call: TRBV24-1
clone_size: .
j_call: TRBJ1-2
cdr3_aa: CATSGGQGYGYTF
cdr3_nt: TGTGCCACCAGTGGGGGACAGGGATATGGCTACACCTTC

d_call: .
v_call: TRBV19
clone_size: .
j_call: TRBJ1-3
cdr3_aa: CACAYLSGNTIYF
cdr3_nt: TGTGCCTGCGCTTACCTCTCTGGAAACACCATATATTTT

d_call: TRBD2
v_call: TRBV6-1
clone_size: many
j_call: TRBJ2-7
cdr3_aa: CASSEGTSGSYEQYF
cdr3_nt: TGTGCCAGCAGTGAAGGGACTAGCGGATCCTACGAGCAGTACTTC

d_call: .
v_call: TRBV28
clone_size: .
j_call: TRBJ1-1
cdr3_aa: CASSDAGDTEAFF
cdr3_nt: TGTGCCAGCAGTGACGCAGGGGACACTGAAGCTTTCTTT